This T cell receptor (beta chain) appears in the sequencing data of a study of T cells in Graves' hyperthyroidism and ophthalmopathy. A roughly 9.3 ml volume of fresh peripheral blood provided the PBMCs. Overall study findings and caveats: Ophthalmopathy prediction by the model preceded onset by a median roughly 6 months. Most expanded thyroid clonotypes above 0.001 also appeared in blood.

This clonotype showed up many times. Its antigen is currently unknown. Being one base from a much bigger clone, this may be a read error. Germline lookup yields CDR1 KGHSH and CDR2 LQKENI. The CDR3 runs to 16 residues. Using RNA transcripts as the source, TCR beta CDR3 regions were amplified. Primed by the HTBI set, a first-round RT-PCR was run on the TCR CDR3. TCRdb reprocessed the multiplex PCR reads via MiXCR and lists one record per CDR3 protein. The table shows fewer than 500,000 distinct CDR3 sequences, with 14% occurring only once. The sample comprised blood. This chain uses TRBV18 with TRBJ1-3, with a tentative D call TRBD1 (6 bases). The receptor's source is a woman aged 25-40 years with Graves' ophthalmopathy. CDR3 nucleotides: TGTACCAGCTCACCTTGGACAGCTCGTACTGGAAACACCATATATTTT. It encodes CTSSPWTARTGNTIYF.